The text below deals with one T cell receptor (beta chain). CDR1 and CDR2 (germline): SEHNR, FQNEAQ (reference sequence). CDR3 length: 15 amino acids. The sample belongs to a study of T cells expressing NK-cell markers. With the 5' RACE reads reprocessed, TCRdb shows one record per CDR3 protein and no DNA. Its table records tens of thousands of distinct CDR3 sequences. The source of this sequence is a woman between 18 and 69 years old in good health. V usage is TRBV7-9 and J usage is TRBJ2-7; TCRdb names TRBD1, which stays unverified in the absence of DNA. Sequencing was carried out using blood T cells: a sorted CD56 or NKG2C T cell subset, CD4+ or CD8+ T cells, or bulk PBMC T cells (not recorded which). CDR3 region: CASSQRQGVSYEQYF.